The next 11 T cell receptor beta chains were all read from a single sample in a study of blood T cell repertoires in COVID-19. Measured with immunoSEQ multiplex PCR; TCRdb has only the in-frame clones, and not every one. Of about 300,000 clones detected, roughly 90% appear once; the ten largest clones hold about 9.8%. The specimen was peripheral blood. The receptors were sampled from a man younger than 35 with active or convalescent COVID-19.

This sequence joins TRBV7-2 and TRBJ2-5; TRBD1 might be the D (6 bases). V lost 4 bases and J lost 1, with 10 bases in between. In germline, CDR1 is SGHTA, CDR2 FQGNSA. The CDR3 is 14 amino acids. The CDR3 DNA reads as TGTGCCAGCAGCTCGGACAGCGCCCAAGAGACCCAGTACTTC. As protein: CASSSDSAQETQYF. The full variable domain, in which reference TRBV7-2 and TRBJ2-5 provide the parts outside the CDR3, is GAGVSQSPSNKVTEKGKDVELRCDPISGHTALYWYRQSLGQGLEFLIYFQGNSAPDKSGLPSDRFSAERTGGSVSTLTIQRTQQEDSAVYLCASSSDSAQETQYFGPGTRLLVL.

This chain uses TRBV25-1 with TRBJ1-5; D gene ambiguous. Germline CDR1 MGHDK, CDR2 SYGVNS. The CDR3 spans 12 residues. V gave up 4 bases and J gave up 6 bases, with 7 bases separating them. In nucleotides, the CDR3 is TGTGCCAGCAGTGGAGGGATTCAGCCCCAGCATTTT. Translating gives CASSGGIQPQHF.

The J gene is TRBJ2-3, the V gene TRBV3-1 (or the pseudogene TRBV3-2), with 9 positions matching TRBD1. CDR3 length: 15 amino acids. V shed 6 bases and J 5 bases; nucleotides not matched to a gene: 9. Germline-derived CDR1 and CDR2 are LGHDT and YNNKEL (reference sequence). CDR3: CASSKWDRALDTQYF. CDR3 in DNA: TGTGCCAGCAGTAAGTGGGACAGGGCGCTAGATACGCAGTATTTT.

CDR3 region: CASSQPQLAGGPETQYF. The DNA of the CDR3 is TGTGCCAGCAGTCAACCTCAACTAGCGGGGGGGCCTGAGACCCAGTACTTC. The rearrangement uses TRBV9 and TRBJ2-5; 13 nucleotides agree with TRBD2. The germline V gene encodes CDR1 SGDLS and CDR2 YYNGEE. The CDR3 is 17 residues long. V dropped 5 bases and J dropped 5; count of bases not matched to a gene: 12.

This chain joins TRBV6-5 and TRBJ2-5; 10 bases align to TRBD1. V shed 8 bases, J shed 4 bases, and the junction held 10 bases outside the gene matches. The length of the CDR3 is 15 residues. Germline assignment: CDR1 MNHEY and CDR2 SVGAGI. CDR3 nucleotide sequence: TGTGCCAGCGAACCGGGACAGGGGATAACAGAGACCCAGTACTTC. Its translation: CASEPGQGITETQYF.

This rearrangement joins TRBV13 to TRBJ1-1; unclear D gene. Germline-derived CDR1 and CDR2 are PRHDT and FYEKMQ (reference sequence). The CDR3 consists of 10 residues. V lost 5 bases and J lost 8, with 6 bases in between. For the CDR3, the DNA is TGTGCCAGCAGCCGCGCCGAAGCTTTCTTT. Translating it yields CASSRAEAFF.

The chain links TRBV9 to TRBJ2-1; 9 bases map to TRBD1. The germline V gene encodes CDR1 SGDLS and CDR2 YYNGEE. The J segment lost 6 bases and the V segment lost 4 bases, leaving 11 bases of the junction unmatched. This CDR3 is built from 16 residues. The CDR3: CASSLSPGQGPNEQFF. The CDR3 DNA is TGTGCCAGCAGCCTTAGTCCGGGACAGGGTCCCAATGAGCAGTTCTTC.

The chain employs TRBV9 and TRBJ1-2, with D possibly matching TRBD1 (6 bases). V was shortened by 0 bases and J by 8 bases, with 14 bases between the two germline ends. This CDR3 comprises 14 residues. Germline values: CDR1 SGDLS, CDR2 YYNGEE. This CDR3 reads CASSVGLGGRGYTF. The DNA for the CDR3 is TGTGCCAGCAGCGTAGGTTTAGGGGGACGCGGCTACACCTTC.

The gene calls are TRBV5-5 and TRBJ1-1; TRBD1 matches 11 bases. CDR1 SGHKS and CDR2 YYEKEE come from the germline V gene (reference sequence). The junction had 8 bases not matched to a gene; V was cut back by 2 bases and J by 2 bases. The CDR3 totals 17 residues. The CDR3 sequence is CASSFTGTGGYNTEAFF. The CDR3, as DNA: TGTGCCAGCAGCTTCACCGGGACAGGGGGGTATAACACTGAAGCTTTCTTT.

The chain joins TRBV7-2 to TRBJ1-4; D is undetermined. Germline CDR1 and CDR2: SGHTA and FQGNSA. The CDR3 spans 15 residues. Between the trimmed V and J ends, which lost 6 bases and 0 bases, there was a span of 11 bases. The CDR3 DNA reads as TGTGCCAGCAGTAACAACCTTGCAACTAATGAAAAACTGTTTTTT. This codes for CASSNNLATNEKLFF. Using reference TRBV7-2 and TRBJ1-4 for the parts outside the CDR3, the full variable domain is GAGVSQSPSNKVTEKGKDVELRCDPISGHTALYWYRQSLGQGLEFLIYFQGNSAPDKSGLPSDRFSAERTGGSVSTLTIQRTQQEDSAVYLCASSNNLATNEKLFFGSGTQLSVL.

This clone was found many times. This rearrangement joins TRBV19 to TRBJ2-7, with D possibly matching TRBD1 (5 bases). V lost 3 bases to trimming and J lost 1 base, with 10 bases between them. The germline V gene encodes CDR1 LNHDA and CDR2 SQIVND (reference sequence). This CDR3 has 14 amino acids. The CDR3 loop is CASSITRTSYEQYF. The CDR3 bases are TGTGCCAGTAGTATTACCAGGACATCCTACGAGCAGTACTTC.